The following is a TCR beta chain sequence with its context. Its antigen is not known. The record originates from a study of identical twins. Whole-study findings and limits: Out-of-frame alpha sequences common to twins exhibited a surplus of low generation probability.

A universal primer site was added by template switching, and unique molecular identifiers were carried by the cDNA. TCRdb used MiXCR to reprocess the 5' RACE reads, holding one entry per CDR3 protein. The sample consists of over 200,000 distinct CDR3 sequences, over 9.5% of them appearing once. Losses at the gene ends were 6 bases for V and 3 bases for J; bases not matched to a gene: 20. This CDR3 spans 18 amino acids. Looked up from germline, CDR1 is MNHEY and CDR2 is SMNVEV (reference sequence). This chain joins TRBV27 and TRBJ2-7; 7 bases are a match to TRBD2. Input material: memory T cells sorted from blood. This clonotype was obtained from a man in his forties or fifties in good health. Written as DNA, the CDR3 is TGTGCCAGCAGCCGCGGGAGAGTGGGGGGACCGAGAAGCTACGAGCAGTACTTC. The encoded protein is CASSRGRVGGPRSYEQYF.